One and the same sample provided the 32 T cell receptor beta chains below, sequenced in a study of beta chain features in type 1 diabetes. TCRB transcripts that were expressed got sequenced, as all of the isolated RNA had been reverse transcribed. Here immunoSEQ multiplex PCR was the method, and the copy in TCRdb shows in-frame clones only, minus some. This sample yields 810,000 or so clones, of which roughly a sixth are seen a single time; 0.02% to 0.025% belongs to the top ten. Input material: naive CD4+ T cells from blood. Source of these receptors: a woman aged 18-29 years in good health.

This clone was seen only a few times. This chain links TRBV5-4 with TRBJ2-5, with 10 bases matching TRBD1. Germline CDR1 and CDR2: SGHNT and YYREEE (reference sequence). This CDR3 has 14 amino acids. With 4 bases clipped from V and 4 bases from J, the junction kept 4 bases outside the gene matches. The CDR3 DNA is TGTGCCAGCAGCAGACAGGGGGCAGGAGAGACCCAGTACTTC. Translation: CASSRQGAGETQYF.

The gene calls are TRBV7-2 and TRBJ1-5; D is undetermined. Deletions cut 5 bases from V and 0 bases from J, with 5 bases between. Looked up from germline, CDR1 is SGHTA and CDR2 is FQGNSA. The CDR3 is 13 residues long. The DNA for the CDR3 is TGTGCCAGCAGCGGAAGTAGCAATCAGCCCCAGCATTTT. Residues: CASSGSSNQPQHF.

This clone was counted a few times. The CDR3 DNA follows: TGCGCCAGCAGCCGGACTAGCGGGGAGACCGGGGAGCTGTTTTTT. As protein: CASSRTSGETGELFF. The chain employs TRBV4-1 and TRBJ2-2, with TRBD2 identical over 12 bases. Germline V CDR1 and CDR2: MGHRA, YSYEKL. With V trimmed by 4 bases and J by 5 bases, 2 bases remained unmatched. This CDR3 contains 15 residues.

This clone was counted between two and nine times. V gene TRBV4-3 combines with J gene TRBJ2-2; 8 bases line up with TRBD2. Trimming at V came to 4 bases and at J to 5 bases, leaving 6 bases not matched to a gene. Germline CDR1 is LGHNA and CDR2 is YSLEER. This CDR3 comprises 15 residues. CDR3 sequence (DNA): TGCGCCAGCAGCCCCGGGACTAGTCGTACCGGGGAGCTGTTTTTT. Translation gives CASSPGTSRTGELFF.

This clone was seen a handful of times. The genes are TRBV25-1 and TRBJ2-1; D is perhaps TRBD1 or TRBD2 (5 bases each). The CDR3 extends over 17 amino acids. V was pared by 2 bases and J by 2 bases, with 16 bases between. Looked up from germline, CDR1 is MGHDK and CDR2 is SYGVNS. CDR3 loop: CASSEIPAGRAYNEQFF. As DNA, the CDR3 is TGTGCCAGCAGTGAAATCCCGGCAGGGCGGGCCTACAATGAGCAGTTCTTC.

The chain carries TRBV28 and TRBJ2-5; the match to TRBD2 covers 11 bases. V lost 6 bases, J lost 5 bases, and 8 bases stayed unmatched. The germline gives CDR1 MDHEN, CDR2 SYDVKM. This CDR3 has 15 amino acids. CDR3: CASRIGLAGEETQYF. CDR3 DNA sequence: TGTGCCAGCAGGATTGGACTAGCGGGCGAGGAGACCCAGTACTTC.

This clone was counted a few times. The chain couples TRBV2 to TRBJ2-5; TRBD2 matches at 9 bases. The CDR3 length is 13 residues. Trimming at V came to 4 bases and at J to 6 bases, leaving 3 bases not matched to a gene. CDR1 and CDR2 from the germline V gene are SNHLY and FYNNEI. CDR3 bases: TGTGCCAGCAGTGGTAGCGGGAGAAAGACCCAGTACTTC. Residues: CASSGSGRKTQYF.

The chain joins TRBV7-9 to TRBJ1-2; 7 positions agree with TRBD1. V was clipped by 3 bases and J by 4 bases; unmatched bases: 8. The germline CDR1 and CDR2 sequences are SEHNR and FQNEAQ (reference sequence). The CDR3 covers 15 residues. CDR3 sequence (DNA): TGTGCCAGCAGCTTTGGACAGGCTCCCGGCTATGGCTACACCTTC. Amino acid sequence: CASSFGQAPGYGYTF.

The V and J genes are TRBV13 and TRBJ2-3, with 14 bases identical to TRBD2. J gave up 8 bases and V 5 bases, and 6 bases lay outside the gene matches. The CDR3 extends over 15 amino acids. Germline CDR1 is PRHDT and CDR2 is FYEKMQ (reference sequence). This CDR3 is CASSPGLAGGGTQYF. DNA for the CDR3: TGTGCCAGCAGCCCCGGACTAGCGGGAGGTGGTACGCAGTATTTT. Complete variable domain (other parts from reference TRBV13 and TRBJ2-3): AAGVIQSPRHLIKEKRETATLKCYPIPRHDTVYWYQQGPGQDPQFLISFYEKMQSDKGSIPDRFSAQQFSDYHSELNMSSLELGDSALYFCASSPGLAGGGTQYFGPGTRLTVL.

In DNA, the CDR3 is TGCAGTCTCTTAGAGGACATTCAGTACTTC. Its translation: CSLLEDIQYF. The chain combines TRBV20-1 with TRBJ2-4; D ambiguous. Germline V gene data show CDR1 as DFQATT and CDR2 as SNEGSKA (reference sequence). The V gene lost 8 bases and the J gene lost 8 bases, with 10 bases spanning the gap. The CDR3 covers 10 residues.

For the CDR3, the DNA is TGTGCCAGCAATTCCGGGACAAGATATGGCTACACCTTC. Amino acids: CASNSGTRYGYTF. This chain joins TRBV28 and TRBJ1-2; D may be TRBD1 (6 bases). Germline V lookup: CDR1 MDHEN, CDR2 SYDVKM. The length of the CDR3 is 13 residues. The V and J ends lost 7 bases and 5 bases respectively, with 14 bases between them.

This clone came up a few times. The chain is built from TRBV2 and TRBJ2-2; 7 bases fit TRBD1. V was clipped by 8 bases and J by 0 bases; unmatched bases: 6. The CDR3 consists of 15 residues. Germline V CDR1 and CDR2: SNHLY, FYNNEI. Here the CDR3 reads CASQFQGANTGELFF. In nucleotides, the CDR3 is TGTGCCAGCCAATTTCAGGGGGCGAACACCGGGGAGCTGTTTTTT.

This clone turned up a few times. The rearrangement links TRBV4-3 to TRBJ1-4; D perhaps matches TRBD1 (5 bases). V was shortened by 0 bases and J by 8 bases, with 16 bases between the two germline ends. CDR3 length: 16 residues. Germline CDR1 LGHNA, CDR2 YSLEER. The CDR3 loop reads CASSQDHGALGEKLFF. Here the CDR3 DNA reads TGCGCCAGCAGCCAAGATCACGGGGCCCTGGGGGAAAAACTGTTTTTT.

The CDR3 sequence is CASSFLAGGFGYNEQFF. The CDR3 bases are TGTGCCAGCAGCTTTCTAGCGGGAGGGTTCGGTTACAATGAGCAGTTCTTC. J is TRBJ2-1 and V is TRBV5-4; 12 bases match TRBD2. The CDR3 totals 17 residues. The V gene end was trimmed by 2 bases and the J gene end by 4 bases; junction bases not matched to a gene: 7. CDR1 is SGHNT and CDR2 is YYREEE in the germline V gene (reference sequence).

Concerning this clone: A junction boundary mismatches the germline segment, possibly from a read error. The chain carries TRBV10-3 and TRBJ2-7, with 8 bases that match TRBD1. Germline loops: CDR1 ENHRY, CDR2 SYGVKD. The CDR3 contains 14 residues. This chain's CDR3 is CASSPGQVPYEQYF. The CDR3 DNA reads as TGTGCCAGCAGTCCGGGACAGGTTCCCTACGAGCAGTACTTC.

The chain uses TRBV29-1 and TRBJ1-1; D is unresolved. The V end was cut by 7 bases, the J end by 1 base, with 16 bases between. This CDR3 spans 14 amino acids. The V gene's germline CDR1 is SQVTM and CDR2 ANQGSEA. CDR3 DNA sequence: TGCAGCGCCAAACCCACGGGAAGGAACACTGAAGCTTTCTTT. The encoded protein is CSAKPTGRNTEAFF.

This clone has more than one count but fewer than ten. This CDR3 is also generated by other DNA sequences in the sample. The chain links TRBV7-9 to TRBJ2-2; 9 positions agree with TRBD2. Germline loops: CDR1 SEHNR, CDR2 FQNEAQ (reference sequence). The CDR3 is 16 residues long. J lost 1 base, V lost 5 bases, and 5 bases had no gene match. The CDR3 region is CASSPRLAVNTGELFF. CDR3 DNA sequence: TGTGCCAGCAGCCCTCGACTAGCGGTGAACACCGGGGAGCTGTTTTTT.

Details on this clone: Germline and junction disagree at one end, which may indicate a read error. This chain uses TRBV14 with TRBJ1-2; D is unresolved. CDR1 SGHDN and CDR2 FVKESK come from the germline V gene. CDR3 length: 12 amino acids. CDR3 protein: CANSQLWDGYTF. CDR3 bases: TGTGCCAACAGCCAACTGTGGGATGGCTACACCTTC.

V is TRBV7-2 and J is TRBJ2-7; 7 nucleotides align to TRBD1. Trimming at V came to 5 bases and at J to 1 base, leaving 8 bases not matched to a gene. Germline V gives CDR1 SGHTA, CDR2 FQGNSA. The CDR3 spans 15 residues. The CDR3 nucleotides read TGTGCCAGCAGCGACGGGACAGCCGGATCCTACGAGCAGTACTTC. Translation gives CASSDGTAGSYEQYF.

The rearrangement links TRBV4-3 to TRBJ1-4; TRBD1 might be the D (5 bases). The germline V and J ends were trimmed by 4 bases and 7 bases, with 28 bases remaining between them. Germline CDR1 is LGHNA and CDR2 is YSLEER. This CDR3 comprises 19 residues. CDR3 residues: CASSLRWPGMARGGEKLFF. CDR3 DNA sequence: TGCGCCAGCAGCCTCAGGTGGCCGGGTATGGCGAGGGGTGGTGAAAAACTGTTTTTT.

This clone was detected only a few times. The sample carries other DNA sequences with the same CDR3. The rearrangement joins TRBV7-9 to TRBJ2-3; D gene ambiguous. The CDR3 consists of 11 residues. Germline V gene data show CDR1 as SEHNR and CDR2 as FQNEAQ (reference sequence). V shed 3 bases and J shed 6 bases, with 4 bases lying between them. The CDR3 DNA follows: TGTGCCAGCAGCTTCGCGGATACGCAGTATTTT. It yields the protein CASSFADTQYF.

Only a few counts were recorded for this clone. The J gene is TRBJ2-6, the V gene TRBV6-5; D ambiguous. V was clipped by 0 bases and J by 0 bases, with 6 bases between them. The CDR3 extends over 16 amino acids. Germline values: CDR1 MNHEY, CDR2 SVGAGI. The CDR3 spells CASSYSRYSGANVLTF. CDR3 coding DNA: TGTGCCAGCAGTTACTCGAGATACTCTGGGGCCAACGTCCTGACTTTC.

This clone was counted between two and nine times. The CDR3 nucleotides are TGTGCCAGCAGCTACGGGACTAGAGGCACCGGGGAGCTGTTTTTT. Translating it yields CASSYGTRGTGELFF. The chain couples TRBV7-3 to TRBJ2-2, with TRBD2 matching over 8 bases. The germline V gene has CDR1 SGHTA and CDR2 FQGTGA. Trimming removed 4 bases from V and 4 bases from J; junction bases left unmatched: 5. This CDR3 has 15 amino acids. Drawing the rest from reference TRBV7-3 and TRBJ2-2, the complete variable domain is GAGVSQTPSNKVTEKGKYVELRCDPISGHTALYWYRQSLGQGPEFLIYFQGTGAADDSGLPNDRFFAVRPEGSVSTLKIQRTERGDSAVYLCASSYGTRGTGELFFGEGSRLTVL.

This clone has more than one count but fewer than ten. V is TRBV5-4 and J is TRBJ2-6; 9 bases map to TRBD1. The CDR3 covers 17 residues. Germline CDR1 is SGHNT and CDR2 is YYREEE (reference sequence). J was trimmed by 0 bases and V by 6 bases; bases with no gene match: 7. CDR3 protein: CASTKGQGGSGANVLTF. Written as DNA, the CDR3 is TGTGCCAGCACCAAGGGACAGGGAGGCTCTGGGGCCAACGTCCTGACTTTC.

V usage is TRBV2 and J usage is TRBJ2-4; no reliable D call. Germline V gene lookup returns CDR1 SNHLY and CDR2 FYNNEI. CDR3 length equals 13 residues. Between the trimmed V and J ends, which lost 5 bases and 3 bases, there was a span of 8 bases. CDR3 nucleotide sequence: TGTGCCAGCAGTCTTCAGGTCAAAAACATTCAGTACTTC. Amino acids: CASSLQVKNIQYF.

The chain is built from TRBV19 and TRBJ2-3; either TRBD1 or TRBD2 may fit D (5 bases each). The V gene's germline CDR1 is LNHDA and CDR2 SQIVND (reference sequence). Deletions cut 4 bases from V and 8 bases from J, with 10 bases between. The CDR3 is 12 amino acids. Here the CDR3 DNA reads TGTGCCAGTAGTACTAGGGACCGTACGCAGTATTTT. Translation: CASSTRDRTQYF. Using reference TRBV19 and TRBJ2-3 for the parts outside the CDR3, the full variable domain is DGGITQSPKYLFRKEGQNVTLSCEQNLNHDAMYWYRQDPGQGLRLIYYSQIVNDFQKGDIAEGYSVSREKKESFPLTVTSAQKNPTAFYLCASSTRDRTQYFGPGTRLTVL.

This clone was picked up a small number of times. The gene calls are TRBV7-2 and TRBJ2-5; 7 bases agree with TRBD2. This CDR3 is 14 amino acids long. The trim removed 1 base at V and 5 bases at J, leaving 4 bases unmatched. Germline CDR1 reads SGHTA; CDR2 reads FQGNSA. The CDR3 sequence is CASSLGVGGETQYF. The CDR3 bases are TGTGCCAGCAGCTTAGGCGTGGGGGGGGAGACCCAGTACTTC.

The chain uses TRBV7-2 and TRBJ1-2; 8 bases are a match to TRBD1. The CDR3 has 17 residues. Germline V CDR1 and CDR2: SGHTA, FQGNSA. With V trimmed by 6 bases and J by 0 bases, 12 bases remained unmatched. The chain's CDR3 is CASRGDRSTWTNYGYTF. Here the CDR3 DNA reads TGTGCCAGCAGGGGGGACAGGTCGACTTGGACTAACTATGGCTACACCTTC.

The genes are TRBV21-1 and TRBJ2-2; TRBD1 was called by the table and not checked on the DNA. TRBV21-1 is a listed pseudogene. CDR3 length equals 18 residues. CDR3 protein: CASSKEGQGGLNTGELFF. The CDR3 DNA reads TGTGCCAGCAGCAAAGAGGGACAGGGGGGTCTGAACACCGGGGAGCTGTTTTTT.

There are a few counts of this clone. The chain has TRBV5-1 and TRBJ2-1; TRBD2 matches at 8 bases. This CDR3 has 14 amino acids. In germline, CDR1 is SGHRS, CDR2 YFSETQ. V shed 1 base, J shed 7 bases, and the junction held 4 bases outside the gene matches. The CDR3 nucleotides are TGCGCCAGCAGCTTGCTCGGGACTAGTAATGAGCAGTTCTTC. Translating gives CASSLLGTSNEQFF.

In nucleotides, the CDR3 is TGTGCCAGTAGTACCGGAGACACGTATGGCTACACCTTC. As protein: CASSTGDTYGYTF. This sequence joins TRBV19 and TRBJ1-2, with no clear D. The CDR3 has 13 amino acids. Looked up from germline, CDR1 is LNHDA and CDR2 is SQIVND (reference sequence). Trimming cost V 4 bases and J 5 bases, with 11 bases left between them.

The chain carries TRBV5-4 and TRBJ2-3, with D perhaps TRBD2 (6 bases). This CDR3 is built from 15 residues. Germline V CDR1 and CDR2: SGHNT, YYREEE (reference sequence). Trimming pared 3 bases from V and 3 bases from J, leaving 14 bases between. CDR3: CASSSPGLTTDTQYF. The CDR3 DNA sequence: TGTGCCAGCAGCTCCCCGGGACTGACAACAGATACGCAGTATTTT.